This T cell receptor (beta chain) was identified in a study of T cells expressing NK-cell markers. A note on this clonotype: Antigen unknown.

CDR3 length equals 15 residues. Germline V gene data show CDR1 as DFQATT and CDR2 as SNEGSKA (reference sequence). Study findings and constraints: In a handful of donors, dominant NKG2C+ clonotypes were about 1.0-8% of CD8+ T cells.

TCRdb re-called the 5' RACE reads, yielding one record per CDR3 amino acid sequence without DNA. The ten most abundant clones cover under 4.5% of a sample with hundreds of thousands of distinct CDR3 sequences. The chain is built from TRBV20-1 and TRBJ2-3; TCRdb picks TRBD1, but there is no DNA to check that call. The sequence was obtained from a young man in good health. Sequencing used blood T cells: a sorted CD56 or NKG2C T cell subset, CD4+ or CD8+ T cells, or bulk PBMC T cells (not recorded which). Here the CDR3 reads CSASIGTGSTDTQYF.